There are many counts of the clone carrying this TCR beta chain. The study based diagnoses on clinical symptoms, serum thyroxine and TRAb, thyroid ultrasound and orbital computed tomography. Fresh 10 ml peripheral blood yielded PBMCs. This record belongs to a study of T cells in Graves' hyperthyroidism and ophthalmopathy. Germline V gene lookup returns CDR1 DFQATT and CDR2 SNEGSKA (reference sequence). Trimming removed 0 bases from V and 3 bases from J; junction bases left unmatched: 10. The CDR3 covers 17 residues. Amplification of TCR beta CDR3 regions was performed using RNA transcripts as template. A set of HTBI primers served as the primers for a first-round RT-PCR of the TCR CDR3. MiXCR, applied by TCRdb to the multiplex PCR reads, yields one record per CDR3 protein. Among 350,000 to 450,000 distinct CDR3 sequences listed, about 18% were seen once.

The gene calls are TRBV20-1 and TRBJ2-2; 7 nucleotides match TRBD1. This TCR came from a young woman with Graves' hyperthyroidism that later progressed to Graves' ophthalmopathy. Sequencing was done on a sample of blood. CDR3 residues: CSARDPSQGVHTGELFF. The CDR3, as DNA: TGCAGTGCTAGAGATCCCTCCCAGGGGGTTCACACCGGGGAGCTGTTTTTT.